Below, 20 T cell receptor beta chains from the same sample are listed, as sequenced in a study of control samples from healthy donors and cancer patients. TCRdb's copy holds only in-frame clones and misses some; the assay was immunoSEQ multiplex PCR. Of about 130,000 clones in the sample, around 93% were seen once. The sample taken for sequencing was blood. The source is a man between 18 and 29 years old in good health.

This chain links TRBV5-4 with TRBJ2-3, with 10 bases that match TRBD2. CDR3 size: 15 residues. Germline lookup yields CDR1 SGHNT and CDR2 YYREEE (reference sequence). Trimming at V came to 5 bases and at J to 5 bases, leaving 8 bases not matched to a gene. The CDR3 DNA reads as TGTGCCAGCAGGAAGACTAGCGGGCCGGGAGATACGCAGTATTTT. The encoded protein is CASRKTSGPGDTQYF.

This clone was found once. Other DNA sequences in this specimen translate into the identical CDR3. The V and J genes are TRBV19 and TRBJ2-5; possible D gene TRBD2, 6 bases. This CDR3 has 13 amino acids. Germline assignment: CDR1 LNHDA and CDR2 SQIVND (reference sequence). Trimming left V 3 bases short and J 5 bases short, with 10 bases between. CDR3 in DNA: TGTGCCAGTAGTATCCGGGGGAGGGAGACCCAGTACTTC. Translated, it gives CASSIRGRETQYF.

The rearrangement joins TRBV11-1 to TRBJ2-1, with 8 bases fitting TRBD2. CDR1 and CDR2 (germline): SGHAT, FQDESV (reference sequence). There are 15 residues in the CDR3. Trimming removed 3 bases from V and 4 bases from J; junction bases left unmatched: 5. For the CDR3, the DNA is TGTGCCAGCAGCTTTATAGCGGGGATTTACAATGAGCAGTTCTTC. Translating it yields CASSFIAGIYNEQFF.

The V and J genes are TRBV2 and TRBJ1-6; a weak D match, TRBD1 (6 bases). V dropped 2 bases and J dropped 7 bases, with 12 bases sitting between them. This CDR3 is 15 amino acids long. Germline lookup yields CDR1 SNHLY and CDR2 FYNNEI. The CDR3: CASSEQGRRNSPLHF. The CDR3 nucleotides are TGTGCCAGCAGTGAACAGGGGAGGCGCAATTCACCCCTCCACTTT. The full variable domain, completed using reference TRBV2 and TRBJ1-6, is EPEVTQTPSHQVTQMGQEVILRCVPISNHLYFYWYRQILGQKVEFLVSFYNNEISEKSEIFDDQFSVERPDGSNFTLKIRSTKLEDSAMYFCASSEQGRRNSPLHFGNGTRLTVT.

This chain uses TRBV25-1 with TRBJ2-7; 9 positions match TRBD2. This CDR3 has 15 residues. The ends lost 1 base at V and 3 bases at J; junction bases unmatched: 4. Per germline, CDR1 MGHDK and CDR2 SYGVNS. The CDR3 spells CASSEFNSGGYEQYF. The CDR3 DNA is TGTGCCAGCAGTGAATTCAATAGCGGGGGCTACGAGCAGTACTTC.

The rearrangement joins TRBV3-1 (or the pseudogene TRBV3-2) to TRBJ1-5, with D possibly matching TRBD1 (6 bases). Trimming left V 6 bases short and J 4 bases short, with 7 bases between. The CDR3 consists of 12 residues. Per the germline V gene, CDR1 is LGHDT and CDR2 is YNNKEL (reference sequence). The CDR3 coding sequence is TGTGCCAGCAGTACAGGGAATCAGCCCCAGCATTTT. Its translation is CASSTGNQPQHF.

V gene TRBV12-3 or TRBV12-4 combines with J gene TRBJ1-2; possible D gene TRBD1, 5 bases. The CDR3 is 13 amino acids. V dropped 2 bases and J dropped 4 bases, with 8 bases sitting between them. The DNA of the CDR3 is TGTGCCAGCAGTTTAACAGGTAGCTATGGCTACACCTTC. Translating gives CASSLTGSYGYTF.

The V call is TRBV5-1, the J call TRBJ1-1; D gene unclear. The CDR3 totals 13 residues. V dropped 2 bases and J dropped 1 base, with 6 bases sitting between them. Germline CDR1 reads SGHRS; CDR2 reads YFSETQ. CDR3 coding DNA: TGCGCCAGCAGCTTCCCTCCGAACACTGAAGCTTTCTTT. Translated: CASSFPPNTEAFF.

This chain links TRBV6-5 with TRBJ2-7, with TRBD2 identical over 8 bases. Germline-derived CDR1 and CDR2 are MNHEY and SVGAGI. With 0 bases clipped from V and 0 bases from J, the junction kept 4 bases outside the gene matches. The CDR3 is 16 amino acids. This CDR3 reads CASSYSPGGASYEQYF. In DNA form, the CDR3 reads TGTGCCAGCAGTTACTCGCCGGGGGGGGCCTCCTACGAGCAGTACTTC.

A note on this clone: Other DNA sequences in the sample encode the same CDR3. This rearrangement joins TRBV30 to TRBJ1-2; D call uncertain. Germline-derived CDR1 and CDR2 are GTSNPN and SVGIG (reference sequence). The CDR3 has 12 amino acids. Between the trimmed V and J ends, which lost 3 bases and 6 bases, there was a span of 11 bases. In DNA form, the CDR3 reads TGTGCCTGGAGCAGTGGTGTCCATGGCTACACCTTC. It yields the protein CAWSSGVHGYTF.

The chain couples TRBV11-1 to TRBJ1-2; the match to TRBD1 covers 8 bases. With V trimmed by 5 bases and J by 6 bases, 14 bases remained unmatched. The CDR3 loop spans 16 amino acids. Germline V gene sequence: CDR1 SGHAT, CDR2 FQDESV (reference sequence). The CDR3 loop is CASSRTSDRGLDGYTF. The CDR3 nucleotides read TGTGCCAGCAGCCGGACAAGCGACAGGGGCCTTGATGGCTACACCTTC.

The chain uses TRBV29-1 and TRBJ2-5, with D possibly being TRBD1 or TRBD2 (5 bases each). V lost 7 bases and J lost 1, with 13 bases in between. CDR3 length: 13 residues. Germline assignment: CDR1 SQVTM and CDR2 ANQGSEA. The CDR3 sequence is CSAPQGPQETQYF. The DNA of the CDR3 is TGCAGCGCCCCTCAGGGACCCCAAGAGACCCAGTACTTC.

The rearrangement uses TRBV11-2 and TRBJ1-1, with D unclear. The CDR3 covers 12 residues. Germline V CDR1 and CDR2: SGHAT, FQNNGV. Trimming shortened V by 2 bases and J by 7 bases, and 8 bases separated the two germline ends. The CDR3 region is CASSLLNGEAFF. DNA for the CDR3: TGTGCCAGCAGCTTATTGAATGGTGAAGCTTTCTTT.

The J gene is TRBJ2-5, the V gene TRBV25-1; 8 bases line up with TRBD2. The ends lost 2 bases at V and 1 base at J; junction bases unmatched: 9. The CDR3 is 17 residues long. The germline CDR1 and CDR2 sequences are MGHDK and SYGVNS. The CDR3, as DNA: TGTGCCAGCAGTGAAATGAGGGCGGGGGGACCCCAAGAGACCCAGTACTTC. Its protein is CASSEMRAGGPQETQYF.

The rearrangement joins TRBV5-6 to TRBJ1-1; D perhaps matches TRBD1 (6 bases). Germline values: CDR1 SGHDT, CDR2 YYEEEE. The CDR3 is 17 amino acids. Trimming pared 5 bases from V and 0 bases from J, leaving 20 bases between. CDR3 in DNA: TGTGCCAGCAGTAATTCGGCAGGGGAGGAGATGAACACTGAAGCTTTCTTT. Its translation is CASSNSAGEEMNTEAFF.

The CDR3 reads CASSLVRDGNEKLFF. DNA for the CDR3: TGTGCCAGCAGCTTAGTAAGGGACGGCAATGAAAAACTGTTTTTT. The rearrangement uses TRBV7-9 and TRBJ1-4; possible D gene TRBD1, 5 bases. The V end lost 1 base, the J end lost 5 bases, and 11 bases lay between the germline ends. The germline V gene encodes CDR1 SEHNR and CDR2 FQNEAQ (reference sequence). The CDR3 extends over 15 amino acids.

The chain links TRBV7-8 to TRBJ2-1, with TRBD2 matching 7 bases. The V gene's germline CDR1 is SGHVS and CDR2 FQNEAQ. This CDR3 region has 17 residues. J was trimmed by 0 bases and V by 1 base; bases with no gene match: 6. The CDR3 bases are TGTGCCAGCAGCTTAGGGGTAGCGGGCAGCTCCTACAATGAGCAGTTCTTC. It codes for CASSLGVAGSSYNEQFF.

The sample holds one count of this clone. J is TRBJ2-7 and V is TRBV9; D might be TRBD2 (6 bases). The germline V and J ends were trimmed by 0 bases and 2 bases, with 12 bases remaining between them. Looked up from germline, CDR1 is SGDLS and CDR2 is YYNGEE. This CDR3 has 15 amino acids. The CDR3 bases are TGTGCCAGCAGCGTAGGGGCCGGGGGACCCTACGAGCAGTACTTC. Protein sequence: CASSVGAGGPYEQYF.

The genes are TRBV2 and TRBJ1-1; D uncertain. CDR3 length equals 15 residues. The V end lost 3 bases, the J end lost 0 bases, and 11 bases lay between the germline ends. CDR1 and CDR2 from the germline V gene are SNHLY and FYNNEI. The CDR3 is CASSESLQLNTEAFF. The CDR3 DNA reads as TGTGCCAGCAGTGAGTCGCTTCAGCTGAACACTGAAGCTTTCTTT.

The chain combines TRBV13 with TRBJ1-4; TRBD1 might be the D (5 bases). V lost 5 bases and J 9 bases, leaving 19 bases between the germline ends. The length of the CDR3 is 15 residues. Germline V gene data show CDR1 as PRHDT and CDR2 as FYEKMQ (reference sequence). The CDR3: CASSLYGQGRQKLFF. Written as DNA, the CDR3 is TGTGCCAGCAGCCTATACGGGCAGGGTCGACAAAAACTGTTTTTT.